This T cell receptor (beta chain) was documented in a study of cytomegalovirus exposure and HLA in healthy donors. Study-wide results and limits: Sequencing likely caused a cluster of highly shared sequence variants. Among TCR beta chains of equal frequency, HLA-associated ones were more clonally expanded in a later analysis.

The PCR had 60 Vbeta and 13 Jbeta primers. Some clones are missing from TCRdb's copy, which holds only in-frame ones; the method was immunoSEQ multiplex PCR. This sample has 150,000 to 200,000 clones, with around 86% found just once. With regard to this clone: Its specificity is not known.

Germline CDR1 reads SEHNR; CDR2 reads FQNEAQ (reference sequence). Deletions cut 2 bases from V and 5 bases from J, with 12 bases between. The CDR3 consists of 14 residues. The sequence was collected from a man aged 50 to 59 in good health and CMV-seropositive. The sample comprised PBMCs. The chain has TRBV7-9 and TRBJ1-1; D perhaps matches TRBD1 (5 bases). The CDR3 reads CASSLLGGLTEAFF. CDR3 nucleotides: TGTGCCAGCAGCTTACTCGGGGGTTTAACTGAAGCTTTCTTT.